These 22 T cell receptor beta chains came from one sample sequenced in a study of post-analysis software for immune sequencing data. Study-level results: In patients, TRBV5-6, TRBV5-1 and TRBV20-1 belonged to roughly five TRBV segments found more frequently than in controls.

Incorporated into the TCR beta cDNA libraries were unique molecular identifiers, which served to reduce PCR and sequencing biases. TCRdb itself ran the PCR reads through MiXCR, one entry per CDR3 protein. The repertoire has over 700,000 distinct CDR3 sequences, 25% to 30% of them found once; the top ten carry more than 0.45%. No antigen has been assigned to these receptors. The sample consisted of blood. All receptors derive from a girl under 18 with multiple sclerosis.

Comments on this clonotype: A read error may explain this, as a much larger clone is one base away. The chain carries TRBV6-5 and TRBJ2-5; D ambiguous. From germline, CDR1 is MNHEY and CDR2 SVGAGI. This CDR3 is built from 14 residues. V lost 6 bases and J lost 11, with 22 bases in between. Here the CDR3 DNA reads TGTGCCAGCAGACGTACAAACCGAGGCAATGAGCAGTACTTC. Residues: CASRRTNRGNEQYF.

The chain links TRBV29-1 to TRBJ2-5; D gene ambiguous. The CDR3 totals 10 residues. CDR1 and CDR2 from the germline V gene are SQVTM and ANQGSEA. With 7 bases removed from V and 11 bases from J, the gap between germline ends came to 14 bases. CDR3 in DNA: TGCAGCGCGGCTAGGGATGAGCAGTACTTC. Translation: CSAARDEQYF.

The rearrangement joins TRBV29-1 to TRBJ2-5, with TRBD2 identical over 7 bases. Germline V gene lookup returns CDR1 SQVTM and CDR2 ANQGSEA. V gave up 2 bases and J gave up 5 bases; unmatched junction bases: 8. The CDR3 extends over 14 amino acids. CDR3: CSVEPLLGGETQYF. The CDR3 DNA is TGCAGCGTTGAACCACTCCTCGGGGGGGAGACCCAGTACTTC.

This clonotype showed up just a few times. The chain is built from TRBV7-9 and TRBJ2-2, with D uncertain. Trimming took 4 bases from V and 3 from J, leaving 3 bases between them. CDR1 SEHNR and CDR2 FQNEAQ come from the germline V gene (reference sequence). The length of the CDR3 is 12 residues. This CDR3 reads CASSSDTGELFF. For the CDR3, the DNA is TGTGCCAGCAGCTCCGACACCGGGGAGCTGTTTTTT.

The chain carries TRBV4-3 and TRBJ2-5; TRBD2 agrees at 7 bases. V shed 4 bases, J shed 2 bases, and the junction held 7 bases outside the gene matches. The germline V gene encodes CDR1 LGHNA and CDR2 YSLEER. The CDR3 consists of 15 residues. The CDR3 protein is CASSRGASGQETQYF. The DNA for the CDR3 is TGCGCCAGCAGCCGTGGGGCTAGCGGACAAGAGACCCAGTACTTC.

There are a few counts of this clonotype. Here the CDR3 DNA reads TGTGCCAGCAGCTTCTCCGGGACTAGCGGCTACGAGCAGTACTTC. This translates into CASSFSGTSGYEQYF. The chain is built from TRBV7-9 and TRBJ2-4; 11 bases match TRBD2. The J call may be in error: the DNA end matches TRBJ2-7 better. This CDR3 has 15 residues. Germline V gene data show CDR1 as SEHNR and CDR2 as FQNEAQ (reference sequence).

The chain recombines TRBV9 with TRBJ2-1; D gene uncertain. The closer fit of TRBJ2-7 to the DNA end suggests the J call may be wrong. This CDR3 comprises 14 residues. Per the germline V gene, CDR1 is SGDLS and CDR2 is YYNGEE. The CDR3 region is CASSASSSYNEQYF. The CDR3, as DNA: TGTGCCAGCAGCGCCTCGAGCTCCTACAATGAGCAGTACTTC.

V is TRBV5-1 and J is TRBJ1-1, with D possibly TRBD1 on 5 matching bases. The CDR3 totals 14 residues. The germline V gene encodes CDR1 SGHRS and CDR2 YFSETQ. Trimming stripped 2 bases from V and 6 bases from J, with 14 bases between. CDR3: CASSFRSGSAEAFF. The CDR3 DNA sequence: TGCGCCAGCAGCTTCCGTTCAGGGAGCGCTGAAGCTTTCTTT.

The genes are TRBV7-2 and TRBJ2-7; maybe TRBD1 (6 bases). Germline-derived CDR1 and CDR2 are SGHTA and FQGNSA. V was trimmed by 5 bases and J by 4 bases, leaving 15 bases between them. The CDR3 sequence is 14 residues long. The CDR3 sequence: CASSPHGGPYEQYF. CDR3 DNA sequence: TGTGCCAGCAGCCCTCATGGGGGCCCATACGAGCAGTACTTC.

The gene calls are TRBV2 and TRBJ2-5; D is tentatively TRBD1 or TRBD2 (6 bases each). The germline V gene encodes CDR1 SNHLY and CDR2 FYNNEI. Trimming took 9 bases from V and 4 from J, leaving 21 bases between them. This CDR3 is 15 amino acids long. The CDR3 protein is CARKHAAGGSETQYF. The CDR3 DNA reads as TGTGCCAGAAAACACGCGGCCGGGGGCTCAGAGACCCAGTACTTC.

This clonotype showed up just a few times. This chain connects TRBV10-3 to TRBJ1-5; 7 bases map to TRBD1. With 4 bases clipped from V and 8 bases from J, the junction kept 11 bases outside the gene matches. Germline loops: CDR1 ENHRY, CDR2 SYGVKD. CDR3 size: 15 residues. The chain's CDR3 is CAISAATTGVEPQHF. As DNA, the CDR3 is TGTGCCATCAGTGCGGCGACTACAGGGGTAGAGCCCCAGCATTTT.

The chain joins TRBV6-1 to TRBJ2-5; TRBD2 matches 14 bases. Trimming cost V 5 bases and J 7 bases; bases outside gene matches: 18. Germline loops: CDR1 MNHNS, CDR2 SASEGT. The CDR3 runs 19 residues. This chain's CDR3 is CASSPRGLAGGPVFGTQYF. CDR3 DNA sequence: TGTGCCAGCAGTCCACGTGGACTAGCGGGGGGCCCGGTTTTTGGGACCCAGTACTTC.

The chain links TRBV6-2 or TRBV6-3 to TRBJ2-3, with 7 bases identical to TRBD2. Germline V gene lookup returns CDR1 MNHEY and CDR2 SVGEGT. The length of the CDR3 is 14 residues. Trimming took 6 bases from V and 1 from J; bases not matched to a gene: 4. CDR3 in DNA: TGTGCCAGCAGGATAGCGGGTCGCACAGATACGCAGTATTTT. Protein: CASRIAGRTDTQYF.

This clonotype appeared a few times. The rearrangement uses TRBV12-3 or TRBV12-4 and TRBJ2-1; D unresolved. The CDR3 is made up of 15 amino acids. The V end was cut by 3 bases, the J end by 6 bases, with 15 bases between. CDR3 DNA sequence: TGTGCCAGCAGTTTTTCTGGGGTGTCAGGCAATGAGCAGTTCTTC. This translates into CASSFSGVSGNEQFF.

The chain combines TRBV6-6 with TRBJ1-4; 9 bases agree with TRBD1. The CDR3 length is 17 residues. CDR1 MNHNY and CDR2 SVGAGI come from the germline V gene (reference sequence). V lost 6 bases, J lost 2 bases, and 10 bases stayed unmatched. CDR3 bases: TGTGCCAGCAGCCCGACAGGGGGGGGTTCGACTAATGAAAAACTGTTTTTT. Residues: CASSPTGGGSTNEKLFF.

This chain uses TRBV20-1 with TRBJ2-1; 7 bases line up with TRBD2. This CDR3 spans 19 amino acids. Trimming took 0 bases from V and 0 from J; bases not matched to a gene: 14. The germline gives CDR1 DFQATT, CDR2 SNEGSKA (reference sequence). CDR3 nucleotides: TGCAGTGCTAGAGATCCAGATTCTAGCGGCCTATTCTCCTACAATGAGCAGTTCTTC. Its protein is CSARDPDSSGLFSYNEQFF.

A word on this clonotype: At one end the junction does not follow the germline gene, possibly because of a read error. CDR3 residues: CASSQAQLAGYSGDEQVF. In DNA, the CDR3 is TGTGCCAGCAGCCAAGCGCAACTAGCGGGATATTCCGGGGATGAGCAGGTCTTC. The chain combines TRBV3-1 with TRBJ2-1, with TRBD2 matching 10 bases. This CDR3 is built from 18 residues. The germline gives CDR1 LGHDT, CDR2 YNNKEL (reference sequence).

The gene calls are TRBV5-1 and TRBJ2-5, with no clear D. The length of the CDR3 is 16 residues. V was cut by 0 bases and J by 11 bases, with 23 bases left in between. Germline V lookup: CDR1 SGHRS, CDR2 YFSETQ. The DNA of the CDR3 is TGCGCCAGCAGCTTGGGTCTGGGTATGGCCATCAATGAGCAGTACTTC. It translates to CASSLGLGMAINEQYF.

The chain couples TRBV5-1 to TRBJ2-5; 12 nucleotides agree with TRBD2. The ends lost 4 bases at V and 3 bases at J; junction bases unmatched: 4. The germline gives CDR1 SGHRS, CDR2 YFSETQ. This CDR3 region has 15 residues. CDR3 sequence reads: CASSRLAGAEETQYF. CDR3 DNA sequence: TGCGCCAGCAGCCGACTAGCGGGAGCGGAAGAGACCCAGTACTTC.

The chain joins TRBV7-2 to TRBJ1-2; D uncertain. Deletions cut 8 bases from V and 4 bases from J, with 14 bases between. CDR3 length: 13 residues. The V gene's germline CDR1 is SGHTA and CDR2 FQGNSA. CDR3 in amino acids: CASGPETGYGYTF. In DNA, the CDR3 is TGTGCCAGCGGGCCCGAGACGGGCTATGGCTACACCTTC.

The CDR3 region is CSARDFGGQGQPQYF. The CDR3 DNA sequence: TGCAGTGCTAGAGATTTTGGGGGGCAGGGGCAGCCCCAGTATTTT. The chain links TRBV20-1 to TRBJ1-5, with D perhaps TRBD1 or TRBD2 (6 bases each). The DNA end lines up better with TRBJ2-3; the J call may be wrong. CDR3 size: 15 residues. CDR1 DFQATT and CDR2 SNEGSKA come from the germline V gene (reference sequence).

V usage is TRBV27 and J usage is TRBJ1-2; 11 bases align to TRBD1. After removal of 6 bases from V and 8 bases from J, the junction contained 5 bases not matched to a gene. The CDR3 has 13 amino acids. The germline V gene encodes CDR1 MNHEY and CDR2 SMNVEV (reference sequence). CDR3 residues: CASSGQGARGYTF. The CDR3 DNA follows: TGTGCCAGCAGCGGACAGGGGGCGCGGGGCTACACCTTC.